Presented here are 17 T cell receptor beta chains from one specimen sequenced in a study of blood T cell repertoires in COVID-19. Data came from immunoSEQ multiplex PCR; TCRdb stores just in-frame clones and leaves some out. In the table there are fewer than 150,000 clones, 80% to 85% of which are singletons. Sequenced sample: peripheral blood. The receptors stem from a woman older than 75 with acute or convalescent COVID-19.

The chain combines TRBV29-1 with TRBJ2-1, with D possibly TRBD1 on 5 matching bases. Trimming took 3 bases from V and 0 from J, leaving 9 bases between them. Germline CDR1 is SQVTM and CDR2 is ANQGSEA. The CDR3 covers 14 residues. CDR3 loop: CSVEGRYSYNEQFF. The CDR3 region has the DNA TGCAGCGTTGAGGGGCGGTACTCCTACAATGAGCAGTTCTTC.

This clone was picked up one time. The CDR3 is CASRVLAGGFQETQYF. The DNA for the CDR3 is TGTGCCAGCAGGGTCCTAGCGGGGGGATTCCAAGAGACCCAGTACTTC. The rearrangement links TRBV2 to TRBJ2-5, with 11 nucleotides matching TRBD2. The junction had 7 bases not matched to a gene; V was cut back by 6 bases and J by 1 base. Germline CDR1 reads SNHLY; CDR2 reads FYNNEI. This CDR3 contains 16 residues.

The rearrangement uses TRBV5-1 and TRBJ2-7; perhaps TRBD2 as D (5 bases). Germline V gives CDR1 SGHRS, CDR2 YFSETQ. This CDR3 has 13 amino acids. Between the trimmed V and J ends, which lost 2 bases and 2 bases, there was a span of 8 bases. CDR3 residues: CASSFEGTYEQYF. CDR3 nucleotide sequence: TGCGCCAGCAGCTTCGAGGGTACCTACGAGCAGTACTTC.

The genes are TRBV5-1 and TRBJ2-1; TRBD2 matches at 7 bases. V shed 4 bases, J shed 2 bases, and the junction held 9 bases outside the gene matches. CDR3 length: 16 residues. CDR1 SGHRS and CDR2 YFSETQ come from the germline V gene. CDR3: CASSPVIAGPYNEQFF. The CDR3 bases are TGCGCCAGCAGCCCCGTGATAGCGGGCCCCTACAATGAGCAGTTCTTC.

The chain combines TRBV15 with TRBJ2-5, with D maybe TRBD2 (6 bases). This CDR3 has 13 residues. V was clipped by 6 bases and J by 3 bases, with 11 bases between them. The germline V gene encodes CDR1 LNHNV and CDR2 YYDKDF (reference sequence). CDR3 region: CATRWGEEETQYF. CDR3 bases: TGTGCCACCAGATGGGGGGAGGAAGAGACCCAGTACTTC.

The rearrangement uses TRBV4-1 and TRBJ2-7, with 7 bases aligning to TRBD1. The CDR3 length is 19 residues. Germline CDR1 reads MGHRA; CDR2 reads YSYEKL. The V segment lost 4 bases and the J segment 0 bases; nucleotides outside the gene matches: 18. This CDR3 is CASSLRQGSYVGPSYEQYF. The CDR3 DNA reads TGCGCCAGCAGCCTCCGACAGGGAAGCTACGTGGGCCCCTCCTACGAGCAGTACTTC.

V is TRBV6-5 and J is TRBJ1-6; 12 positions match TRBD1. Germline-derived CDR1 and CDR2 are MNHEY and SVGAGI. The trim removed 7 bases at V and 9 bases at J, leaving 4 bases unmatched. This CDR3 is built from 14 residues. The CDR3 DNA is TGTGCCAGCACCCGGGACAGGGGGCTTTCACCCCTCCACTTT. Translation gives CASTRDRGLSPLHF.

This chain links TRBV11-3 with TRBJ1-5; unclear D gene. The CDR3 totals 14 residues. CDR1 is SGHNT, CDR2 YENEEA, per germline. Trimming stripped 3 bases from V and 2 bases from J, with 8 bases between. CDR3 DNA: TGTGCCAGCAGCTTGCGGGGTGGCAATCAGCCCCAGCATTTT. Amino acid sequence: CASSLRGGNQPQHF.

The chain joins TRBV7-7 to TRBJ2-6, with a possible D match to TRBD2 (5 bases). Trimming took off 5 bases at V and 0 bases at J, with 20 bases between the two ends. The CDR3 sequence is 19 residues long. Germline V CDR1 and CDR2: SSHAT, FNYEAQ (reference sequence). CDR3 amino acids: CASSPNQASTFSGANVLTF. CDR3 sequence (DNA): TGTGCCAGCAGCCCGAACCAGGCTAGCACCTTCTCTGGGGCCAACGTCCTGACTTTC.

V is TRBV7-9 and J is TRBJ1-4, with 7 bases fitting TRBD1. V trimming: 1 base; J trimming: 8 bases; junction bases outside the gene matches: 7. The CDR3 contains 15 residues. Per germline, CDR1 SEHNR and CDR2 FQNEAQ (reference sequence). CDR3 nucleotide sequence: TGTGCCAGCAGCTTAGGGGCGTGGGGACAGGAAAAACTGTTTTTT. Protein sequence: CASSLGAWGQEKLFF.

The chain uses TRBV6-5 and TRBJ1-1; D not resolved. Per germline, CDR1 MNHEY and CDR2 SVGAGI. This CDR3 has 14 residues. V was shortened by 11 bases and J by 0 bases, with 16 bases between the two germline ends. CDR3 sequence (DNA): TGTGCCCCCTCCGGAGATTACATGAACACTGAAGCTTTCTTT. It yields the protein CAPSGDYMNTEAFF.

J is TRBJ2-1 and V is TRBV7-3; the match to TRBD2 covers 8 bases. CDR1 is SGHTA, CDR2 FQGTGA, per germline. V shed 4 bases and J 0 bases; nucleotides not matched to a gene: 14. CDR3 length equals 19 residues. CDR3 DNA sequence: TGTGCCAGCAGCTCCTCACCCCTAAGCGGGGGAAGCTCCTACAATGAGCAGTTCTTC. As protein: CASSSSPLSGGSSYNEQFF.

This chain links TRBV30 with TRBJ1-6; D remains unclear. The CDR3 is 14 residues long. Germline values: CDR1 GTSNPN, CDR2 SVGIG (reference sequence). V gave up 2 bases and J gave up 2 bases, with 7 bases separating them. The DNA of the CDR3 is TGTGCCTGGAGTCCAGGTCCCTATAATTCACCCCTCCACTTT. Residues: CAWSPGPYNSPLHF.

The gene calls are TRBV23-1 and TRBJ2-3; D is possibly TRBD1 (6 bases). TRBV23-1 is an open reading frame, and its role is uncertain. The CDR3 loop spans 16 amino acids. Trimming pared 0 bases from V and 0 bases from J, leaving 10 bases between. The DNA of the CDR3 is TGCGCCAGCAGTCAATCCGGGACACCCAGCACAGATACGCAGTATTTT. This encodes CASSQSGTPSTDTQYF.

The V gene is TRBV3-1 (or the pseudogene TRBV3-2), the J gene TRBJ1-1, with 8 bases matching TRBD1. The germline V gene encodes CDR1 LGHDT and CDR2 YNNKEL (reference sequence). The CDR3 sequence is 12 residues long. Trimming removed 2 bases from V and 10 bases from J; junction bases left unmatched: 3. The DNA of the CDR3 is TGTGCCAGCAGCCAAAGACAGGGGAGAGCTTTCTTT. Its translation is CASSQRQGRAFF.

This sequence joins TRBV5-6 and TRBJ1-2; perhaps TRBD1 as D (5 bases). CDR3 length equals 14 residues. The ends were cut back, 0 bases at V and 6 bases at J, with 12 bases in the middle. Germline CDR1 is SGHDT and CDR2 is YYEEEE. The CDR3 loop is CASSLAGGFDGYTF. The CDR3 DNA is TGTGCCAGCAGCTTGGCGGGGGGATTCGATGGCTACACCTTC.

The chain employs TRBV28 and TRBJ1-6; D might be TRBD1 (6 bases). V shed 6 bases and J shed 10 bases, with 22 bases lying between them. The CDR3 loop spans 16 amino acids. Germline loops: CDR1 MDHEN, CDR2 SYDVKM. The DNA for the CDR3 is TGTGCCAGCAGCTCAAACAGGGTCGGTTGGGGGTCACCCCTCCACTTT. This translates into CASSSNRVGWGSPLHF. The whole variable domain, remainder taken from reference TRBV28 and TRBJ1-6, is DVKVTQSSRYLVKRTGEKVFLECVQDMDHENMFWYRQDPGLGLRLIYFSYDVKMKEKGDIPEGYSVSREKKERFSLILESASTNQTSMYLCASSSNRVGWGSPLHFGNGTRLTVT.